This T cell receptor (beta chain) appears in the sequencing data of a study of shared clonotypes between healthy human individuals. Study as a whole: Each donor's CD8 memory used one plate, CD8 naive two, each CD4 subset three.

Study results and limitations: Roughly 5% of naive CD4 clonotypes were shared across several donors. Few donors restricted represented genetic and exposure-history diversity.

The authors' processing: Filtering differed since immunoSEQ provided only junctions, with no quality scores. Repertoires were generated with immunoSEQ multiplex PCR, while TCRdb's copy carries only in-frame clones and drops some. That table furnishes V, J and clone size, whereas the DNA furnished D and trimming. The table lists over a million clones, approximately 98.5% of them singletons. In germline, CDR1 is SGHAT, CDR2 FQNNGV. The CDR3 runs to 16 residues. V dropped 2 bases and J dropped 0 bases, with 11 bases sitting between them. A remark on this clone: Its antigen is undetermined.

The source material was naive CD4+ T cells sorted from blood. Subset here: CD45RA+ positively selected. The source is a man younger than 45 in good health. The chain carries TRBV11-2 and TRBJ2-1; possibly TRBD1 for D (6 bases). The CDR3 sequence is CASSLTGQSSYNEQFF. Here the CDR3 DNA reads TGTGCCAGCAGCTTAACCGGACAGAGCTCCTACAATGAGCAGTTCTTC.